This T cell receptor (beta chain) was sequenced during a study of blood T cell repertoires in COVID-19. Germline V gene data show CDR1 as SQVTM and CDR2 as ANQGSEA. Trimming stripped 2 bases from V and 4 bases from J, with 8 bases between. The CDR3 has 12 residues. TCRdb's copy holds only in-frame clones and misses some; the assay was immunoSEQ multiplex PCR. In the table there are under 300,000 clones, approximately 85% of which are singletons. The chain combines TRBV29-1 with TRBJ1-2, with D unclear. This receptor was identified in a woman in her seventies with acute or convalescent COVID-19. The source material was peripheral blood. CDR3 bases: TGCAGCGTTGAACCGCAGCGCTATGGCTACACCTTC. Translating it yields CSVEPQRYGYTF. Supplemented by reference TRBV29-1 and TRBJ1-2, the full variable domain reads SAVISQKPSRDICQRGTSLTIQCQVDSQVTMMFWYRQQPGQSLTLIATANQGSEATYESGFVIDKFPISRPNLTFSTLTVSNMSPEDSSIYLCSVEPQRYGYTFGSGTRLTVV.